This T cell receptor (beta chain) is from a study of Graves' ophthalmopathy and Graves' hyperthyroidism. This clonotype was counted only a few times. As yet, its antigen is unknown. Findings and caveats of the study: Most thyroid-expanded clonotypes exceeding 0.001 frequency were also found in blood. For predicting ophthalmopathy progression, the model had about 66% sensitivity and nearly 75% specificity.

V lost 0 bases and J 0 bases, leaving 12 bases between the germline ends. In germline, CDR1 is MNHEY, CDR2 SVGAGI. There are 17 residues in the CDR3. The authors amplified TCR beta CDR3 regions from RNA transcripts. Second-round multiplex PCR came after a first-round RT-PCR that employed HTBI primers. TCRdb reprocessed the multiplex PCR reads with MiXCR, giving one entry per CDR3 protein. The sample has roughly 600,000 distinct CDR3 sequences, about 40% seen once. Diagnosis used clinical symptoms, serum thyroxine, TRAb, thyroid ultrasound and orbital computed tomography. Sequenced sample: peripheral blood or thyroid tissue (not recorded which). The chain uses TRBV6-5 and TRBJ1-3; D remains ambiguous. The source is an adult man with Graves' hyperthyroidism. CDR3 DNA: TGTGCCAGCAGTTACTCGAGATCCGGGGACTCTGGAAACACCATATATTTT. Protein product: CASSYSRSGDSGNTIYF.